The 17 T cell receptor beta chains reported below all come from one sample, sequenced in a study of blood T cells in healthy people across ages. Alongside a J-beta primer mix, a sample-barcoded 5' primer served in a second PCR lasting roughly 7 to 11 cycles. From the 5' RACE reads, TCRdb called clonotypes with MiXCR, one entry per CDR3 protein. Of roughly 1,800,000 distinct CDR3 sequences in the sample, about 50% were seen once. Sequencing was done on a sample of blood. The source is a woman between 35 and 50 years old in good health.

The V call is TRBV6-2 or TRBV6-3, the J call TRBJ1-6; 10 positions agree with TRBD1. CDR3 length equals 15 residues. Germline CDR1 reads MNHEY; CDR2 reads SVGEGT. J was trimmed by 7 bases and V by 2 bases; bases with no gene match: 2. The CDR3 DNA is TGTGCCAGCAGTTACCGGGGACAGGGGAATTCACCCCTCCACTTT. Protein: CASSYRGQGNSPLHF.

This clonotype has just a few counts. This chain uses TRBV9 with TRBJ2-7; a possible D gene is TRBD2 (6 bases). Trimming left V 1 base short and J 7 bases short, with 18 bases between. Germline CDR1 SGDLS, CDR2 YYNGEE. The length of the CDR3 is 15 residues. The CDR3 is CASSVYSAGSREQYF. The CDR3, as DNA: TGTGCCAGCAGCGTATACAGCGCGGGGAGTAGGGAGCAGTACTTC.

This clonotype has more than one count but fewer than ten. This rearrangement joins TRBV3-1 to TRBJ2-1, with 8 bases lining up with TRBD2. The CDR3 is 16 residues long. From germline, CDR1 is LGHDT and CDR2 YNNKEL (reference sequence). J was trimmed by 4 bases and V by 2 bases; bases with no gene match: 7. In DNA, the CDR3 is TGTGCCAGCAGCCAATTCCGGGGGGGGAGGTACAATGAGCAGTTCTTC. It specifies CASSQFRGGRYNEQFF.

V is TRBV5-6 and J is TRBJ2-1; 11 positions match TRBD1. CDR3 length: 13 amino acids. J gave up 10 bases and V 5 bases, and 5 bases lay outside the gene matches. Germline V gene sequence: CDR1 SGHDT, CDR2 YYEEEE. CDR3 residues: CASRDRGRAEQFF. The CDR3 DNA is TGTGCCAGCAGGGACAGGGGGCGGGCGGAGCAGTTCTTC.

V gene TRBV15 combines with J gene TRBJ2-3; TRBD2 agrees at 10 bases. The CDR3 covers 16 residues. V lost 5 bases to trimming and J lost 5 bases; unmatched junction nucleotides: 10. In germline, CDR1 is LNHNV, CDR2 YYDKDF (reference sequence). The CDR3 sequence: CATSLGLAVIGDTQYF. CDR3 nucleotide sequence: TGTGCCACCAGCTTAGGACTAGCGGTTATTGGAGATACGCAGTATTTT.

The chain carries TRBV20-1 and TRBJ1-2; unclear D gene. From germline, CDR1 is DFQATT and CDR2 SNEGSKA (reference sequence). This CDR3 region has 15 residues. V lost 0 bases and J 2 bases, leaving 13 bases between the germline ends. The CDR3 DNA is TGCAGTGCTAGAGATCGCGCGACGGAAAACTATGGCTACACCTTC. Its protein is CSARDRATENYGYTF.

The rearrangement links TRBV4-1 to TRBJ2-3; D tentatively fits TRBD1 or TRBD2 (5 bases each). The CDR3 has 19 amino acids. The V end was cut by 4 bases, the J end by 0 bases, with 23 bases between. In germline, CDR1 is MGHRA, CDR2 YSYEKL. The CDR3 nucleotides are TGCGCCAGCAGCCCCACTATGGGGGTAGCTGGGTTTAGCACAGATACGCAGTATTTT. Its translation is CASSPTMGVAGFSTDTQYF.

Written as DNA, the CDR3 is TGTGCCAGCAGTTTGGGACGGTTCAATCAGCCCCAGCATTTT. Its translation: CASSLGRFNQPQHF. The chain employs TRBV6-5 and TRBJ1-5; perhaps TRBD1 as D (5 bases). This CDR3 has 14 residues. From germline, CDR1 is MNHEY and CDR2 SVGAGI. V gave up 4 bases and J gave up 3 bases, with 10 bases separating them.

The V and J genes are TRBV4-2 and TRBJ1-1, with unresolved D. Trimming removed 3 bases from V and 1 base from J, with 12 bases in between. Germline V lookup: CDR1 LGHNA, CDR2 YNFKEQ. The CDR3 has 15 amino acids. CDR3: CASSQPDVGNTEAFF. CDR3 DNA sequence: TGTGCCAGCAGCCAGCCGGATGTAGGGAACACTGAAGCTTTCTTT.

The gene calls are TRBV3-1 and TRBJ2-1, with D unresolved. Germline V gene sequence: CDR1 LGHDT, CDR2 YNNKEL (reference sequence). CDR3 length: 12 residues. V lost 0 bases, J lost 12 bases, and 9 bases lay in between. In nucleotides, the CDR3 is TGTGCCAGCAGCCAAGATTGGGGTGGGCAGTTCTTC. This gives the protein CASSQDWGGQFF.

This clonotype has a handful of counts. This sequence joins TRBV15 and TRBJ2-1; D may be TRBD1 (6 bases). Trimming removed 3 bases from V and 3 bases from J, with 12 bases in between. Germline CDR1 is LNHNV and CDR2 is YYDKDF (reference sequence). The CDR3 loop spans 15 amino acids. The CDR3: CATSRLRTDYNEQFF. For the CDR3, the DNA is TGTGCCACCAGCAGGCTTCGGACAGACTACAATGAGCAGTTCTTC.

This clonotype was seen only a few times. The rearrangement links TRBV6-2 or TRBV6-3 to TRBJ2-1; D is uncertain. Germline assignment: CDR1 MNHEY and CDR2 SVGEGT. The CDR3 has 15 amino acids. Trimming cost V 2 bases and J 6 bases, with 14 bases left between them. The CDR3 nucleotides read TGTGCCAGCAGTTACCTGGGTCAGATAACCAATGAGCAGTTCTTC. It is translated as CASSYLGQITNEQFF.

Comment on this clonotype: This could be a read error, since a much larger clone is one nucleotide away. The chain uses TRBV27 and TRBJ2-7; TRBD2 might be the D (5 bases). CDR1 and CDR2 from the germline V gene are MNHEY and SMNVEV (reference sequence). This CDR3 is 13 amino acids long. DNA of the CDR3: TGTGCCTGCAGACCGTACGGGGCCTACGAGCAGTACTTC. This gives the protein CACRPYGAYEQYF.

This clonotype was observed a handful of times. The CDR3 nucleotides are TGCAGCGTTGAAGATCCTGCTGTCGGTACCTACAATGAGCAGTTCTTC. Amino acids: CSVEDPAVGTYNEQFF. V is TRBV29-1 and J is TRBJ2-1; D call uncertain. The V and J ends lost 0 bases and 2 bases respectively, with 14 bases between them. The germline V gene encodes CDR1 SQVTM and CDR2 ANQGSEA. The CDR3 sequence is 16 residues long.

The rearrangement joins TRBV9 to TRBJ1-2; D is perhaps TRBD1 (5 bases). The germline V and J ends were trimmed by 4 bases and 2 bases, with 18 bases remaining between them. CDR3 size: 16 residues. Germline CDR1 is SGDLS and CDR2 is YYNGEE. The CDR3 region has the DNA TGTGCCAGCAGCTTAGCGACCGGGACGGAGAACTATGGCTACACCTTC. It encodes CASSLATGTENYGYTF.

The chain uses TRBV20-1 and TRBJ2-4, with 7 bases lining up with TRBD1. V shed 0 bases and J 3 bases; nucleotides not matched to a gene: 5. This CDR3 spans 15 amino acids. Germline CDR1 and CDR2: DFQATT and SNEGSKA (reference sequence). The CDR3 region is CSARDFQGVKNIQYF. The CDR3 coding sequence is TGCAGTGCTAGAGATTTTCAGGGGGTCAAAAACATTCAGTACTTC.

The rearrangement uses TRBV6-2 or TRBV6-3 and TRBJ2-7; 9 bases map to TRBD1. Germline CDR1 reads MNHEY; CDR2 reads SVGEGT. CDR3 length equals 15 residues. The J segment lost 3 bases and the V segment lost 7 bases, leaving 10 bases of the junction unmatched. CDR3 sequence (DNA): TGTGCCAGCAACCTGGACAGGGGAAGTTTCTACGAGCAGTACTTC. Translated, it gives CASNLDRGSFYEQYF.